This T cell receptor (beta chain) was retrieved from a study of cytomegalovirus exposure and HLA in healthy donors. Study results and limitations: It was reportedly the case that the classifier diagnosed cytomegalovirus status with high specificity and sensitivity.

This clone was detected a few times. Its specificity is not known. Germline V gives CDR1 MNHNS, CDR2 SASEGT. V was shortened by 6 bases and J by 9 bases, with 12 bases between the two germline ends. This CDR3 has 11 amino acids. PCR amplification relied on 60 Vbeta primers (plus 13 Jbeta primers). This table comes from immunoSEQ multiplex PCR, and its TCRdb copy is limited to in-frame clones, with some not included. The sample contains about 160,000 clones, approximately 80% of which appear only once. The sample taken for sequencing was PBMCs. The rearrangement links TRBV6-1 to TRBJ2-7, with D hard to call. The clonotype comes from a woman between 25 and 40 years old in good health and CMV-seropositive. Written as DNA, the CDR3 is TGTGCCAGCAGCTCCCGCGGAAGGCAGTACTTC. Residues: CASSSRGRQYF.